Below are 26 T cell receptor beta chains sequenced from a single sample in a study of post-analysis software for immune sequencing data. The authors incorporated unique molecular identifiers into the TCR beta cDNA libraries. MiXCR, applied by TCRdb to the PCR reads, yields one record per CDR3 protein. The data show about 540,000 distinct CDR3 sequences, with approximately 31% seen just once and 4.5% to 7.5% held by the top ten. These TCRs are of unknown antigen specificity. Whole-study results and caveats: About five TRBV segments occurring more often in patients than controls included TRBV5-6, TRBV5-1 and TRBV20-1.

The sample taken for sequencing was blood. These receptors all stem from a girl between 2 and 17 years old with multiple sclerosis.

The table lists this clonotype with a few counts. This chain uses TRBV20-1 with TRBJ1-2; 7 bases fit TRBD1. Germline CDR1 is DFQATT and CDR2 is SNEGSKA (reference sequence). This CDR3 region has 14 residues. V was clipped by 0 bases and J by 7 bases; unmatched bases: 8. DNA of the CDR3: TGCAGTGCTAGAGATTCGACAGGGACACTTGGCTACACCTTC. It yields the protein CSARDSTGTLGYTF.

CDR3: CASSVDVGLGTDTQYF. The CDR3 coding sequence is TGTGCCAGCAGCGTAGATGTGGGGTTGGGCACAGATACGCAGTATTTT. V is TRBV9 and J is TRBJ2-3; no reliable D call. CDR3 length equals 16 residues. CDR1 is SGDLS and CDR2 is YYNGEE in the germline V gene. Between the trimmed V and J ends, which lost 0 bases and 1 base, there was a span of 12 bases.

This clonotype was counted between two and nine times. V gene TRBV15 combines with J gene TRBJ2-5; perhaps TRBD1 as D (6 bases). V was trimmed by 5 bases and J by 5 bases, leaving 18 bases between them. From germline, CDR1 is LNHNV and CDR2 YYDKDF (reference sequence). The CDR3 has 15 amino acids. CDR3 sequence: CATSFGQSQRETQYF. DNA for the CDR3: TGTGCCACCAGCTTCGGACAGTCGCAACGGGAGACCCAGTACTTC.

This clonotype was observed a handful of times. This sequence joins TRBV29-1 and TRBJ1-2; TRBD1 is a possible D gene (5 bases). Trimming stripped 0 bases from V and 7 bases from J, with 24 bases between. This CDR3 region has 17 residues. The germline gives CDR1 SQVTM, CDR2 ANQGSEA. The CDR3 spells CSVEDLAGIGVMVGYTF. Here the CDR3 DNA reads TGCAGCGTTGAAGATCTGGCAGGGATTGGGGTTATGGTTGGCTACACCTTC.

This clonotype was counted between two and nine times. The chain carries TRBV6-6 and TRBJ2-1; D could derive from TRBD1 or TRBD2 (5 bases each). The V gene's germline CDR1 is MNHNY and CDR2 SVGAGI (reference sequence). CDR3 length equals 12 residues. Trimming removed 10 bases at V and 10 bases at J, with 17 bases between. CDR3 sequence: CATYHGAGEQFF. In nucleotides, the CDR3 is TGTGCCACATACCACGGGGCCGGGGAGCAGTTCTTC.

The rearrangement links TRBV6-1 to TRBJ2-3; perhaps D is TRBD1 or TRBD2 (7 bases each). The germline V and J ends were trimmed by 8 bases and 1 base, with 22 bases remaining between them. The germline V gene has CDR1 MNHNS and CDR2 SASEGT. The CDR3 consists of 17 residues. CDR3 sequence: CASSPGRGLPGTDTQYF. The DNA of the CDR3 is TGTGCCAGCTCTCCGGGGAGGGGGCTCCCCGGCACAGATACGCAGTATTTT.

J is TRBJ1-2 and V is TRBV20-1; maybe TRBD1 (6 bases). Trimming removed 5 bases from V and 4 bases from J, with 11 bases in between. CDR1 is DFQATT and CDR2 is SNEGSKA in the germline V gene (reference sequence). This CDR3 spans 12 amino acids. CDR3 bases: TGCAGTGCTCCTCGACAGGTCTATGGCTACACCTTC. Protein product: CSAPRQVYGYTF.

There are a few counts of this clonotype. This chain links TRBV20-1 with TRBJ1-1; TRBD1 matches at 7 bases. V was clipped by 1 base and J by 4 bases; unmatched bases: 12. The CDR3 covers 16 residues. Germline V gene sequence: CDR1 DFQATT, CDR2 SNEGSKA (reference sequence). The CDR3 region is CSARAQGGRRSTEAFF. In nucleotides, the CDR3 is TGCAGTGCTAGAGCTCAGGGGGGGAGGAGAAGCACTGAAGCTTTCTTT.

In this sample, this clonotype turned up once. The chain couples TRBV20-1 to TRBJ2-7; D tentatively fits TRBD1 or TRBD2 (5 bases each). Per germline, CDR1 DFQATT and CDR2 SNEGSKA (reference sequence). The CDR3 is 14 amino acids. Trimming left V 5 bases short and J 2 bases short, with 16 bases between. This chain's CDR3 is CSAGVGANPYEQYF. DNA for the CDR3: TGCAGTGCTGGGGTCGGGGCGAACCCCTACGAGCAGTACTTC.

This clonotype came up a few times. In DNA, the CDR3 is TGCGCCAGCAGCCAACCCTCACAGGGAGGCGGCACTGAAGCTTTCTTT. It translates to CASSQPSQGGGTEAFF. The rearrangement joins TRBV4-1 to TRBJ1-1; TRBD1 is a possible D gene (6 bases). The CDR3 consists of 16 residues. Germline V gene data show CDR1 as MGHRA and CDR2 as YSYEKL. V lost 2 bases, J lost 4 bases, and 17 bases lay in between.

This rearrangement joins TRBV10-3 to TRBJ2-3; D possibly matches TRBD1 or TRBD2 (5 bases each). This CDR3 spans 18 amino acids. Germline-derived CDR1 and CDR2 are ENHRY and SYGVKD. The V end lost 1 base, the J end lost 0 bases, and 17 bases lay between the germline ends. The CDR3 coding sequence is TGTGCCATCAGTGAGTTCCTAACCGGGACGGAGAGCACAGATACGCAGTATTTT. Amino acids: CAISEFLTGTESTDTQYF.

The V gene is TRBV18, the J gene TRBJ2-4; D unresolved. The J call may not be correct, given that the DNA end is closer to TRBJ2-7. Per germline, CDR1 KGHSH and CDR2 LQKENI. CDR3 length equals 14 residues. CDR3: CASSPKGPDYEQYF. CDR3 DNA: TGTGCCAGCTCACCAAAGGGTCCGGACTACGAGCAGTACTTC.

The J gene is TRBJ1-5, the V gene TRBV27; D possibly corresponds to TRBD1 (6 bases). V lost 7 bases and J lost 7, with 14 bases in between. The CDR3 extends over 13 amino acids. Germline-derived CDR1 and CDR2 are MNHEY and SMNVEV (reference sequence). The DNA for the CDR3 is TGTGCCAGCACCACCCGTAGGGGGCAGCCCCAGCATTTT. Encoded protein: CASTTRRGQPQHF.

This clonotype was counted only a few times. CDR3 in amino acids: CASSPPLFF. Written as DNA, the CDR3 is TGTGCCAGCAGTCCCCCTTTGTTCTTC. This rearrangement joins TRBV27 to TRBJ2-1; D unresolved. The V end lost 5 bases, the J end lost 15 bases, and 8 bases lay between the germline ends. Germline CDR1 MNHEY, CDR2 SMNVEV (reference sequence). This CDR3 is 9 amino acids long.

V gene TRBV7-9 combines with J gene TRBJ2-3; D might be TRBD2 (5 bases). The CDR3 has 15 residues. Germline V gene data show CDR1 as SEHNR and CDR2 as FQNEAQ (reference sequence). Between the trimmed V and J ends, which lost 5 bases and 2 bases, there was a span of 14 bases. DNA for the CDR3: TGTGCCAGCAGCCGGACTGAAATCGTCACAGATACGCAGTATTTT. Encoded protein: CASSRTEIVTDTQYF.

The chain carries TRBV20-1 and TRBJ1-5; D is unresolved. Looked up from germline, CDR1 is DFQATT and CDR2 is SNEGSKA (reference sequence). Trimming left V 5 bases short and J 3 bases short, with 14 bases between. The CDR3 totals 14 residues. The CDR3 region is CSAPEHSPNQPQHF. In nucleotides, the CDR3 is TGCAGTGCTCCGGAGCACAGTCCCAATCAGCCCCAGCATTTT.

This clonotype was picked up a small number of times. The V call is TRBV6-2 or TRBV6-3, the J call TRBJ1-5, with D possibly TRBD1 on 5 matching bases. The V gene lost 1 base and the J gene lost 3 bases, with 13 bases spanning the gap. Germline V gene data show CDR1 as MNHEY and CDR2 as SVGEGT. The CDR3 contains 16 residues. Written as DNA, the CDR3 is TGTGCCAGCAGTTACTTCACGGGGGATAACAATCAGCCCCAGCATTTT. This encodes CASSYFTGDNNQPQHF.

The chain recombines TRBV7-9 with TRBJ2-1, with D perhaps assigned TRBD1 or TRBD2 (5 bases each). The CDR3 is made up of 15 amino acids. V was shortened by 1 base and J by 5 bases, with 12 bases between the two germline ends. Germline CDR1 and CDR2: SEHNR and FQNEAQ (reference sequence). The CDR3 is CASSLGRGTNNEQFF. Written as DNA, the CDR3 is TGTGCCAGCAGCTTAGGTAGAGGGACGAACAATGAGCAGTTCTTC.

This clonotype was observed many times. The chain joins TRBV7-9 to TRBJ2-7, with TRBD1 matching 8 bases. Germline V gene data show CDR1 as SEHNR and CDR2 as FQNEAQ (reference sequence). This CDR3 contains 14 residues. V was pared by 5 bases and J by 0 bases, with 3 bases of the junction left unmatched. The CDR3 coding sequence is TGTGCCAGCAGCCGCACAGGGGGCTCCTACGAGCAGTACTTC. Protein sequence: CASSRTGGSYEQYF.

This clonotype turned up a few times. Written as DNA, the CDR3 is TGCAGCGGCTGGGGCACAGATACGCAGTATTTT. It codes for CSGWGTDTQYF. V usage is TRBV29-1 and J usage is TRBJ2-3; D ambiguous. The ends were cut back, 7 bases at V and 1 base at J, with 6 bases in the middle. This CDR3 comprises 11 residues. CDR1 SQVTM and CDR2 ANQGSEA come from the germline V gene.

The V call is TRBV20-1, the J call TRBJ2-3; TRBD1 matches 10 bases. CDR1 and CDR2 (germline): DFQATT, SNEGSKA (reference sequence). The CDR3 length is 15 residues. With V trimmed by 4 bases and J by 4 bases, 8 bases remained unmatched. CDR3 amino acids: CSANSGTGVADTQYF. In nucleotides, the CDR3 is TGCAGTGCTAACTCCGGGACAGGGGTGGCAGATACGCAGTATTTT.

This clonotype appeared a single time. The rearrangement joins TRBV6-5 to TRBJ1-3, with D possibly being TRBD1 (6 bases). The V and J ends lost 6 bases and 0 bases respectively, with 9 bases between them. Germline V gene lookup returns CDR1 MNHEY and CDR2 SVGAGI. The CDR3 spans 14 residues. The CDR3 sequence is CASRTGSSGNTIYF. CDR3 bases: TGTGCCAGCAGAACAGGGAGCTCTGGAAACACCATATATTTT.

J is TRBJ2-1 and V is TRBV9; TRBD2 matches 8 bases. J was trimmed by 5 bases and V by 3 bases; bases with no gene match: 10. Germline V gives CDR1 SGDLS, CDR2 YYNGEE. The CDR3 loop spans 16 amino acids. The CDR3 is CASSARVRGGNNEQFF. In nucleotides, the CDR3 is TGTGCCAGCAGCGCCCGAGTCCGGGGGGGGAACAATGAGCAGTTCTTC.

As to this clonotype: The junction shows a germline mismatch at one end, possibly a read error. The J gene is TRBJ1-2, the V gene TRBV14; D perhaps matches TRBD1 (5 bases). Germline V CDR1 and CDR2: SGHDN, FVKESK. This CDR3 contains 16 residues. The CDR3 region is CTSSQMRGRLTYGYTF. The CDR3 region has the DNA TGTACCAGCAGCCAAATGAGGGGTAGACTAACCTATGGCTACACCTTC.

Regarding this clonotype: Just one base apart from a much larger clone, this may be a read error. This rearrangement joins TRBV29-1 to TRBJ2-4; 9 bases align to TRBD2. Germline assignment: CDR1 SQVTM and CDR2 ANQGSEA. The CDR3 runs 15 residues. V lost 6 bases, J lost 13 bases, and 19 bases stayed unmatched. In nucleotides, the CDR3 is TGCAGCGTGTGGGGCATACTAGCGGGCCTTAATGAGCAGTACTTC. It is translated as CSVWGILAGLNEQYF.

A few counts support this clonotype. The chain couples TRBV5-1 to TRBJ2-6; D remains ambiguous. From germline, CDR1 is SGHRS and CDR2 YFSETQ. V was cut by 0 bases and J by 0 bases, with 10 bases left in between. This CDR3 is built from 17 residues. CDR3 sequence (DNA): TGCGCCAGCAGCTTGGGCCTTCAACCCTCTGGGGCCAACGTCCTGACTTTC. It translates to CASSLGLQPSGANVLTF.